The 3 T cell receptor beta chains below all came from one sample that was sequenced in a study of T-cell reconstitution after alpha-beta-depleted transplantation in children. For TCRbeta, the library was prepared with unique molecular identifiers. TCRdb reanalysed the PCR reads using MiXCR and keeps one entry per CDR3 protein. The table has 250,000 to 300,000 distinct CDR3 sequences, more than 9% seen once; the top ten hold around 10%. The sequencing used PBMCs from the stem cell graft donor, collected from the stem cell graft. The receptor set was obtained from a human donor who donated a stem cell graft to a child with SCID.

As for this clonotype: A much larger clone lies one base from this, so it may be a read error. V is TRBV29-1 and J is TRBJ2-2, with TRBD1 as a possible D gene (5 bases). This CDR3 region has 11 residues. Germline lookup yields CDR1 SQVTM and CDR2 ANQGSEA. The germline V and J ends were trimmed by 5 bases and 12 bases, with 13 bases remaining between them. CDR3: CSVWVLGQLFF. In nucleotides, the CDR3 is TGCAGCGTTTGGGTTTTGGGGCAGCTGTTTTTT.

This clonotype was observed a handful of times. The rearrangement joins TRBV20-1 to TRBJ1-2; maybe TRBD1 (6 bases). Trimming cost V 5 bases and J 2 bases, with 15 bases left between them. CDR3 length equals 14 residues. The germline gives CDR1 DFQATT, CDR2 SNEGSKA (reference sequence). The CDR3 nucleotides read TGCAGTGCTGGAGGAGCAGGGGAAAACTATGGCTACACCTTC. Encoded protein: CSAGGAGENYGYTF.

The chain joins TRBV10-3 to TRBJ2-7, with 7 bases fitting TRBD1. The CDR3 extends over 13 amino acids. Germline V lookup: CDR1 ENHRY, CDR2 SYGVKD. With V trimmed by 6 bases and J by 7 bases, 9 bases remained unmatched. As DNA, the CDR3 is TGTGCCATCAGGGGGACCCCGACAGGGGAGCAGTACTTC. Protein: CAIRGTPTGEQYF.